This entry features one T cell receptor (beta chain) sequence. What it binds is not known. The data stem from a study of shared clonotypes between healthy human individuals. All donors were healthy HIV-negative adults lacking recent acute infections or vaccinations. Study-wide results and limits: It was the few donors that limited the genetic and exposure-history diversity represented. Generation probabilities of non-shared clonotypes were lower (relative to those shared by all four donors).

Several immunoSEQ plates held equal portions of the genomic DNA taken from each subset. Libraries were prepared by immunoSEQ multiplex PCR; TCRdb keeps only in-frame clonotypes and omits some of them. The sample lists about 2.3 million clones; roughly 90% were seen once. The origin of this receptor is a man younger than 35 in good health. Some clones in this sample may be carry-over from other donors' samples. Material: naive CD4+ T cells from PBMCs. The subset was: CD45RA+ positively selected.

The CDR3, as DNA: TGCGCCAGCAGCCGGGACAGGGCCAACAATGAGCAGTTCTTC. Amino acids: CASSRDRANNEQFF. The rearrangement uses TRBV5-1 and TRBJ2-1; TRBD1 aligns across 9 bases. This CDR3 region has 14 residues. V shed 4 bases, J shed 5 bases, and the junction held 4 bases outside the gene matches. The germline V gene has CDR1 SGHRS and CDR2 YFSETQ. The full variable domain, its missing parts supplied by reference TRBV5-1 and TRBJ2-1, is KAGVTQTPRYLIKTRGQQVTLSCSPISGHRSVSWYQQTPGQGLQFLFEYFSETQRNKGNFPGRFSGRQFSNSRSEMNVSTLELGDSALYLCASSRDRANNEQFFGPGTRLTVL.